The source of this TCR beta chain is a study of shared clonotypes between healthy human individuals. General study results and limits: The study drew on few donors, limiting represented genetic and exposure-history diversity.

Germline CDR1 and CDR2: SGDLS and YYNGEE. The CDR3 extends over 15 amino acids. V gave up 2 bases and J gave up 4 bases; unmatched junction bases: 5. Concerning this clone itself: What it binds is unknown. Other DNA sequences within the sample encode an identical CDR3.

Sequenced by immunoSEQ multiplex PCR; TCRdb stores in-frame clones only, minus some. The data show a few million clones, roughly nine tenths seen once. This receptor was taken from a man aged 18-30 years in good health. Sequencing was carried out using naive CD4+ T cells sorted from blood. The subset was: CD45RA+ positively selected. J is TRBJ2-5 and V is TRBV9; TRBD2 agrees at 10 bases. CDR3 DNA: TGTGCCAGCAGCGTCAGCGGGGGGGCCGGAGAGACCCAGTACTTC. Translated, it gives CASSVSGGAGETQYF.